The subject of this entry is one TCR beta chain. Its antigen remains unknown. The data derive from a study of response to subunit inactivated influenza vaccine. This CDR3 is built from 16 residues. Germline V lookup: CDR1 SEHNR, CDR2 FQNEAQ (reference sequence). J lost 4 bases, V lost 4 bases, and 9 bases had no gene match. Notes on the study in general: That few new T cells are recruited by each seasonal influenza vaccination was the authors' suggestion.

MiXCR, applied by TCRdb to the RT-PCR reads, yields one record per CDR3 protein. The sample has 500,000 to 600,000 distinct CDR3 sequences, roughly 15% seen once. The sequence came from a man in his fifties or sixties who received an inactivated influenza vaccine. This material consisted of PBMCs from blood, taken 11 to 12 days after vaccination. The chain recombines TRBV7-9 with TRBJ1-1; 10 positions match TRBD1. The CDR3: CASSSTRQGAGTEAFF. The CDR3 DNA is TGTGCCAGCAGCTCCACTCGACAGGGGGCAGGCACTGAAGCTTTCTTT.